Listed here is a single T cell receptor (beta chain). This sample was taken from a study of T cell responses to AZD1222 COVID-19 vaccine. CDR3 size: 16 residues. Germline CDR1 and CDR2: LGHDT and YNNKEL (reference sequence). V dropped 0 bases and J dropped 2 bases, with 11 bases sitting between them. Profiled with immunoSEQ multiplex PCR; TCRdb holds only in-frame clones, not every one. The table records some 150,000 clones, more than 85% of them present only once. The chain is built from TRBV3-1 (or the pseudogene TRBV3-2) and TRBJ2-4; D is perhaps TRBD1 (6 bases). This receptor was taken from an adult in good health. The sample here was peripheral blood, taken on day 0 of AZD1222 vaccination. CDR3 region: CASSQDGGVPKNIQYF. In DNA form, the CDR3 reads TGTGCCAGCAGCCAAGATGGGGGCGTACCCAAAAACATTCAGTACTTC.